This T cell receptor (beta chain) was profiled in a study of shared T cell receptors in the human thymus. Sequencing was performed with immunoSEQ multiplex PCR; in TCRdb, only in-frame clones are kept and a portion is missing. The table has 500,000 to 750,000 clones, around nine tenths seen once. This CDR3 spans 15 amino acids. The V gene lost 4 bases and the J gene lost 3 bases, with 16 bases spanning the gap. Germline CDR1 reads SGHDT; CDR2 reads YYEEEE. These data also featured in a second study, about human thymus T cells. From that study: The source of the thymus tissue was resections taken during corrective heart surgery. Highly overlapping thymic repertoires in unrelated individuals were reported by related research.

The sequence was collected from a boy in the first two years of life with a congenital heart defect. V and J are TRBV5-6 and TRBJ1-1, with a possible D match to TRBD1 (5 bases). Sequencing was done on a sample of thymocytes. CDR3 loop: CASSPGGGLHTEAFF. CDR3 nucleotide sequence: TGTGCCAGCAGCCCGGGGGGGGGTTTGCACACTGAAGCTTTCTTT.